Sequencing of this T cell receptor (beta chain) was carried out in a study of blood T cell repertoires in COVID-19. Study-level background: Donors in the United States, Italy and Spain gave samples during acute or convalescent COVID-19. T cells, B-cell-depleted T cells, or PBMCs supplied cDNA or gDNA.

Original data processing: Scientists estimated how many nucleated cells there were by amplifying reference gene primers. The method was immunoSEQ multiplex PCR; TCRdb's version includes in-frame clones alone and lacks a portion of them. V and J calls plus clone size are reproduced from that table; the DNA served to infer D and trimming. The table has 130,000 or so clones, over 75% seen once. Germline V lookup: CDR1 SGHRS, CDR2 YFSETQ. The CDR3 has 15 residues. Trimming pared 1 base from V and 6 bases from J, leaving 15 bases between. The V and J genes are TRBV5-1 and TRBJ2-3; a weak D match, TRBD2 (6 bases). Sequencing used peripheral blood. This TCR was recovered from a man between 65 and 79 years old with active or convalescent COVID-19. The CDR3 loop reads CASSLSPGSGDTQYF. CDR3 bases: TGCGCCAGCAGCTTGAGCCCCGGGAGTGGGGATACGCAGTATTTT.